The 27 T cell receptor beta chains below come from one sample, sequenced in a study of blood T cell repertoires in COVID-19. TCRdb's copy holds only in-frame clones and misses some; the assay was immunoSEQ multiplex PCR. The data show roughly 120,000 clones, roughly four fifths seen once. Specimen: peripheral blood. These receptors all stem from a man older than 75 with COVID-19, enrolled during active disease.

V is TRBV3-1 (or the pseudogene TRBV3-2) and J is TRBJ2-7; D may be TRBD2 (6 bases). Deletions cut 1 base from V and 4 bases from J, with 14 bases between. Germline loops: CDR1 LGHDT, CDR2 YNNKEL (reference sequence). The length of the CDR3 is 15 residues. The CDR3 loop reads CASSQGPGDGYEQYF. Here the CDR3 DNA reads TGTGCCAGCAGCCAAGGCCCGGGGGACGGGTACGAGCAGTACTTC.

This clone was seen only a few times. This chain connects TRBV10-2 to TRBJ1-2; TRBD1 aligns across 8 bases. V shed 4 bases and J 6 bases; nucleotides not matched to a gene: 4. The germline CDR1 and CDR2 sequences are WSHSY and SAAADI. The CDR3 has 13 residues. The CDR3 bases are TGCGCCAGCAGTGGGACAGGGAAAGATGGCTACACCTTC. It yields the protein CASSGTGKDGYTF.

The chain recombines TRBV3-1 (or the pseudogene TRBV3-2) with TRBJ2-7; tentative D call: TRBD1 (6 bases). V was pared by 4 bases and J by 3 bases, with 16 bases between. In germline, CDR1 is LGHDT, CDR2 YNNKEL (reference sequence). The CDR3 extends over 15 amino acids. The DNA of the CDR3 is TGTGCCAGCAGCCCCGTAACAGGGTCATACTACGAGCAGTACTTC. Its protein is CASSPVTGSYYEQYF.

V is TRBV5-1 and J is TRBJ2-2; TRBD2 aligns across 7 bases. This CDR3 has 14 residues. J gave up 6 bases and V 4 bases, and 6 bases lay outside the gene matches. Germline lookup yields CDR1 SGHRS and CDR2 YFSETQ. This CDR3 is CASSDSTSSGELFF. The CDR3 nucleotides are TGCGCCAGCAGCGACTCGACTAGCTCCGGGGAGCTGTTTTTT.

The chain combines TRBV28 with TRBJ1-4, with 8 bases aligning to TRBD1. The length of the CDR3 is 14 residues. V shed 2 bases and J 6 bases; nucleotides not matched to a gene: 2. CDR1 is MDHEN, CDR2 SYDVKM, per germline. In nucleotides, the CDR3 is TGTGCCAGCAGTTTAGGACAGGGCTATGAAAAACTGTTTTTT. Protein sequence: CASSLGQGYEKLFF. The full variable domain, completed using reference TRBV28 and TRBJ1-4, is DVKVTQSSRYLVKRTGEKVFLECVQDMDHENMFWYRQDPGLGLRLIYFSYDVKMKEKGDIPEGYSVSREKKERFSLILESASTNQTSMYLCASSLGQGYEKLFFGSGTQLSVL.

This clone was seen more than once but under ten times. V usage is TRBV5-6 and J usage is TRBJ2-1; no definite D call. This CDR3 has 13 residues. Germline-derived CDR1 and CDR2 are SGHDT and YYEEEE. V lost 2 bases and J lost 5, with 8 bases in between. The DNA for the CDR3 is TGTGCCAGCAGCTTTCTCACTAACAATGAGCAGTTCTTC. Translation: CASSFLTNNEQFF.

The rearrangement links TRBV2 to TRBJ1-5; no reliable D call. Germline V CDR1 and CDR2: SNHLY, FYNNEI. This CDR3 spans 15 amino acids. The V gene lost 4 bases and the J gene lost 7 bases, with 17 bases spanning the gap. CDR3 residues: CASSGGLSLGQPQHF. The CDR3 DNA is TGTGCCAGCAGTGGTGGACTGTCTTTAGGGCAGCCCCAGCATTTT.

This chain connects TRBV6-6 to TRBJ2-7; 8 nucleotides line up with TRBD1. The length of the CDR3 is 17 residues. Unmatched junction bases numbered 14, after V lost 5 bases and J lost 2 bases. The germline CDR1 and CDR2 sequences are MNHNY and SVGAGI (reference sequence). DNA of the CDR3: TGTGCCAGCAGTCGACCCCGACAGGGGTTGCCCCCCTACGAGCAGTACTTC. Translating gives CASSRPRQGLPPYEQYF.

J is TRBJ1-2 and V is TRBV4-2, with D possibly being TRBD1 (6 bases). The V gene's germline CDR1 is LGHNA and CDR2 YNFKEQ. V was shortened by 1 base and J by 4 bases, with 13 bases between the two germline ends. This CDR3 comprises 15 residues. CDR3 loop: CASSQALDSPYGYTF. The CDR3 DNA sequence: TGTGCCAGCAGCCAAGCCCTGGACAGTCCCTATGGCTACACCTTC.

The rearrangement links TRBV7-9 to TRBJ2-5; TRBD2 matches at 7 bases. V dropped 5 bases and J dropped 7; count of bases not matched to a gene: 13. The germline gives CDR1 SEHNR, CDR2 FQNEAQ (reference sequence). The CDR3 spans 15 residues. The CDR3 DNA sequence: TGTGCCAGCAGCCCAGAGGGAGGGTTTAGGCGGACCCAGTACTTC. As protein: CASSPEGGFRRTQYF.

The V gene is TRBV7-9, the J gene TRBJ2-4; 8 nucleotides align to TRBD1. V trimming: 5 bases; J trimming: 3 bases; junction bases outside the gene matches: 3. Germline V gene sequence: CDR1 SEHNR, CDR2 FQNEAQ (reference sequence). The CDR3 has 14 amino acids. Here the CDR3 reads CASSQGAGKNIQYF. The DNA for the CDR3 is TGTGCCAGCAGCCAGGGGGCAGGCAAAAACATTCAGTACTTC.

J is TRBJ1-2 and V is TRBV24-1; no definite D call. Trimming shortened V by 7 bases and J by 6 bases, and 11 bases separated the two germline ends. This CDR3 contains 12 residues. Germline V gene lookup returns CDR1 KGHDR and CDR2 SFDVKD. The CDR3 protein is CATSTPRDGYTF. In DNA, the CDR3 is TGTGCCACCAGCACCCCGCGGGATGGCTACACCTTC.

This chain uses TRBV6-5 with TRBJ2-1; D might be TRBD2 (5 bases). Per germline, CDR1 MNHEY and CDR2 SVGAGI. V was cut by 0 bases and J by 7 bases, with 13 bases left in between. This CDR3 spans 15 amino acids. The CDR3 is CASSYSGPGINEQFF. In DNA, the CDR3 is TGTGCCAGCAGTTACTCAGGGCCCGGGATAAATGAGCAGTTCTTC.

CDR3 sequence (DNA): TGTGCCAGCAGCTTTCAACAGGGCCACGCGAACACCGGGGAGCTGTTTTTT. This gives the protein CASSFQQGHANTGELFF. The gene calls are TRBV7-6 and TRBJ2-2; tentatively, D is TRBD1 (6 bases). Trimming shortened V by 3 bases and J by 0 bases, and 14 bases separated the two germline ends. From germline, CDR1 is SGHVS and CDR2 FNYEAQ. The CDR3 has 17 amino acids.

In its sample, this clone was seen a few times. CDR3 residues: CASTRPGNTGELFF. CDR3 DNA sequence: TGTGCCAGCACCCGTCCGGGGAACACCGGGGAGCTGTTTTTT. The V and J genes are TRBV25-1 and TRBJ2-2; D is undetermined. Germline CDR1 is MGHDK and CDR2 is SYGVNS. The CDR3 contains 14 residues. V lost 7 bases and J lost 1, with 10 bases in between.

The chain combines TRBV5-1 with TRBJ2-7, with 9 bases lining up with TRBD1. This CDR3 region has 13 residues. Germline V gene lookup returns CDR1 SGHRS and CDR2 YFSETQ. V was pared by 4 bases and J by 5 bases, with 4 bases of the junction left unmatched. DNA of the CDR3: TGCGCCAGCAGCCAGGACAGGGGAAACGAGCAGTACTTC. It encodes CASSQDRGNEQYF.

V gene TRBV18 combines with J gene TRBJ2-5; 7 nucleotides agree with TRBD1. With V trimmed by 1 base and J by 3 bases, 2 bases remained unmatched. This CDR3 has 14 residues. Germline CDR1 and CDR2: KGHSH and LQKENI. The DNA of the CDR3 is TGTGCCAGCTCACCACTCGACAGGGAAGAGACCCAGTACTTC. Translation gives CASSPLDREETQYF. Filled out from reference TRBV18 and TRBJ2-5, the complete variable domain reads NAGVMQNPRHLVRRRGQEARLRCSPMKGHSHVYWYRQLPEEGLKFMVYLQKENIIDESGMPKERFSAEFPKEGPSILRIQQVVRGDSAAYFCASSPLDREETQYFGPGTRLLVL.

The chain's CDR3 is CASSSGQGEVMQYF. CDR3 bases: TGCGCCAGCAGCTCGGGACAGGGGGAAGTGATGCAGTACTTC. This rearrangement joins TRBV5-1 to TRBJ2-7, with 11 bases lining up with TRBD1. The CDR3 has 14 amino acids. CDR1 is SGHRS, CDR2 YFSETQ, per germline. Trimming took 3 bases from V and 9 from J; bases not matched to a gene: 8.

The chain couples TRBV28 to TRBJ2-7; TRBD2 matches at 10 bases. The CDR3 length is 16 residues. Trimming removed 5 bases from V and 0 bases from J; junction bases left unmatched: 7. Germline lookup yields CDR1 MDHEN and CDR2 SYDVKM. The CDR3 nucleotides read TGTGCCAGCAGTCCCCCCCCTAGCGGGAGCTCCTACGAGCAGTACTTC. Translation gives CASSPPPSGSSYEQYF.

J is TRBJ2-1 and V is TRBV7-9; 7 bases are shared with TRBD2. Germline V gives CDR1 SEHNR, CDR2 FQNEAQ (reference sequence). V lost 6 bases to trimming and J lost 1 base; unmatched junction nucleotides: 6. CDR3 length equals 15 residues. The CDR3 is CASSQRGSSYNEQFF. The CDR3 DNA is TGTGCCAGCAGTCAACGCGGGAGTTCCTACAATGAGCAGTTCTTC.

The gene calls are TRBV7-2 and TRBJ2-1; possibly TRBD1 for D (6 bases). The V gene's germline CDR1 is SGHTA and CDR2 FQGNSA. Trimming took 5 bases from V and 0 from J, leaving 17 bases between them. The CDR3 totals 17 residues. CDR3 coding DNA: TGTGCCAGCAGCCCCGCCTCCGGGACAAACTCCTACAATGAGCAGTTCTTC. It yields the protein CASSPASGTNSYNEQFF.

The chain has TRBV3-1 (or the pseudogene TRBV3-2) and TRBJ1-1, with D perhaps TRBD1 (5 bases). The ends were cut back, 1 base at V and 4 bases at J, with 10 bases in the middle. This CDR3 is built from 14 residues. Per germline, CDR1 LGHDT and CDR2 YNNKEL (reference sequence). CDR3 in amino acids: CASSQVGVGTEAFF. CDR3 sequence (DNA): TGTGCCAGCAGCCAAGTAGGGGTGGGCACTGAAGCTTTCTTT.

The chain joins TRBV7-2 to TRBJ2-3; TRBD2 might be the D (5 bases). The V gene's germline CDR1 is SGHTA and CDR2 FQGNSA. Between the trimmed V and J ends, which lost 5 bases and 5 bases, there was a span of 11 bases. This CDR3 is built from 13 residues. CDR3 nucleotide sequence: TGTGCCAGCAGCCCCAAAAGCGGAGATACGCAGTATTTT. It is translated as CASSPKSGDTQYF.

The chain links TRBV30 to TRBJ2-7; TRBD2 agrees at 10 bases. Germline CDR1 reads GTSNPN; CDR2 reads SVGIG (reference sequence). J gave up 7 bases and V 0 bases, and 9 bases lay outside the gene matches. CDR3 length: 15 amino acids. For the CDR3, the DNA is TGTGCCTGGAGTGTACACCTAGCGGGAGATCGGGAGCAGTACTTC. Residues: CAWSVHLAGDREQYF.

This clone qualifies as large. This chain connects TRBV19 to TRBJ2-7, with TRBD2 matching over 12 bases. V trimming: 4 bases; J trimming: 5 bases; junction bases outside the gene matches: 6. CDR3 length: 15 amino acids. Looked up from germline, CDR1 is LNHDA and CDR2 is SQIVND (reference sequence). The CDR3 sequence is CASSTTSGSFNEQYF. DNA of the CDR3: TGTGCCAGTAGTACGACTAGCGGGAGTTTCAACGAGCAGTACTTC.

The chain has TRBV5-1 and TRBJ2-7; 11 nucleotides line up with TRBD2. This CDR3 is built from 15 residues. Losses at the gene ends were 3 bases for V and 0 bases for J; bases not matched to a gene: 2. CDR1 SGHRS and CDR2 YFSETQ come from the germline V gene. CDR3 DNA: TGCGCCAGCAGCTCTACTAGCGGGAGCTCCTACGAGCAGTACTTC. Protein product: CASSSTSGSSYEQYF.

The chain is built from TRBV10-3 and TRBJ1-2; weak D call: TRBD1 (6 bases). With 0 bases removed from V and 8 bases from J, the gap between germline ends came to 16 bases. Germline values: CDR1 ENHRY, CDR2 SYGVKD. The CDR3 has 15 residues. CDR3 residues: CAISESTLSRGGYTF. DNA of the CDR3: TGTGCCATCAGTGAGTCGACATTAAGCAGGGGCGGCTACACCTTC.